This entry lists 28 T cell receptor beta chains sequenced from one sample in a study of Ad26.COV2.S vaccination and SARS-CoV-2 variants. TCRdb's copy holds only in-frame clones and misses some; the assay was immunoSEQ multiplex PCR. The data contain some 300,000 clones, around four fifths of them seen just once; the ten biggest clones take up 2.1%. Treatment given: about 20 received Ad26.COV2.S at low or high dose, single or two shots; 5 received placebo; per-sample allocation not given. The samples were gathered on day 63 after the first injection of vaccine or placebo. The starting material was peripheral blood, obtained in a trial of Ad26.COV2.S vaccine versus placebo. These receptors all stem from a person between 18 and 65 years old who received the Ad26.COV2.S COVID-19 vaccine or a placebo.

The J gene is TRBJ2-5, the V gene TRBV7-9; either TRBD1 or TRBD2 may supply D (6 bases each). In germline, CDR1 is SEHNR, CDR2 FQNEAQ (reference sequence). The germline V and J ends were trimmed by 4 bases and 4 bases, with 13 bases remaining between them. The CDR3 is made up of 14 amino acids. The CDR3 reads CASSWEQGGETQYF. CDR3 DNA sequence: TGTGCCAGCAGCTGGGAACAGGGAGGAGAGACCCAGTACTTC.

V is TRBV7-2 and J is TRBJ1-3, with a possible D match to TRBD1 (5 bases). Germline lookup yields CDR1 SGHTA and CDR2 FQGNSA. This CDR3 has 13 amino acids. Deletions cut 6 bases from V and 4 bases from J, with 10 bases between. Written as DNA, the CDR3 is TGTGCCAGCAGGCCCGGGGGGGGAAACACCATATATTTT. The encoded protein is CASRPGGGNTIYF.

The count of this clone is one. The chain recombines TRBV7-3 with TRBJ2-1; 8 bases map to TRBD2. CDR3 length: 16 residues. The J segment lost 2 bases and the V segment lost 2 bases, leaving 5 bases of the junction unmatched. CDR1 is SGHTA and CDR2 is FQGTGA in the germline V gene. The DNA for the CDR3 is TGTGCCAGCAGCTTAGCTGCGGGGGGAACCTACAATGAGCAGTTCTTC. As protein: CASSLAAGGTYNEQFF.

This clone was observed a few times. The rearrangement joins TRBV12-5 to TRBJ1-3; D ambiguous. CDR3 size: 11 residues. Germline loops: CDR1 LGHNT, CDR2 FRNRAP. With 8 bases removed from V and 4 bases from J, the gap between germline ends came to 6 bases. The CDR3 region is CASNLGNTIYF. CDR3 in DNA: TGTGCTAGTAACTTGGGAAACACCATATATTTT. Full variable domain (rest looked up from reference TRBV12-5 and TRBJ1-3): DARVTQTPRHKVTEMGQEVTMRCQPILGHNTVFWYRQTMMQGLELLAYFRNRAPLDDSGMPKDRFSAEMPDATLATLKIQPSEPRDSAVYFCASNLGNTIYFGEGSWLTVV.

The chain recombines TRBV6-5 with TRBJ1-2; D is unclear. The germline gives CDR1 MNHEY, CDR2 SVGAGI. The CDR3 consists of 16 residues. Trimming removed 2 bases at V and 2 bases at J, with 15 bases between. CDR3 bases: TGTGCCAGCAGTTACGGGGTCCCCGCCAGCAACTATGGCTACACCTTC. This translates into CASSYGVPASNYGYTF.

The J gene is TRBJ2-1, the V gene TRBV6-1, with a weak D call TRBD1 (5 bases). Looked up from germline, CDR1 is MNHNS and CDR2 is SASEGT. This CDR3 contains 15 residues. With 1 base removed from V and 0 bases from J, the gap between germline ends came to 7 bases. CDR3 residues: CASSEDRSSYNEQFF. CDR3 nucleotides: TGTGCCAGCAGTGAAGACAGGAGCTCCTACAATGAGCAGTTCTTC.

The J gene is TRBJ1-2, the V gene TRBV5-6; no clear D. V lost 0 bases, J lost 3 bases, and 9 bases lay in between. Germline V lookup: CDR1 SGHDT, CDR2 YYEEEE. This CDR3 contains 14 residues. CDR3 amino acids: CASSLGVIDYGYTF. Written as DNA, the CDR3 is TGTGCCAGCAGCTTGGGGGTAATCGACTATGGCTACACCTTC.

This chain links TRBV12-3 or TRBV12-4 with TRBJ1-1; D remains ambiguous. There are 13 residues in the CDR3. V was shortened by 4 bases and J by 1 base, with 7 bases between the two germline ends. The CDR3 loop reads CASSSQANTEAFF. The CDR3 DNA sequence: TGTGCCAGCAGTTCCCAGGCGAACACTGAAGCTTTCTTT.

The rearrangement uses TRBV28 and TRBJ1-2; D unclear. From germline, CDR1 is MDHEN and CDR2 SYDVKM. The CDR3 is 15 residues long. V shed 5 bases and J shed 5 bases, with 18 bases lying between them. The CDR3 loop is CASSLRGAGPYGYTF. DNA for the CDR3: TGTGCCAGCAGTCTCCGGGGTGCCGGCCCTTATGGCTACACCTTC.

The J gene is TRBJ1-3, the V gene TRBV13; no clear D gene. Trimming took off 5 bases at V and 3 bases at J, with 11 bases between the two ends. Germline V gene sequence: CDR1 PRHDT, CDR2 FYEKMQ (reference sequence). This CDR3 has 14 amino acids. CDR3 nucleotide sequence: TGTGCCAGCAGCCTACCGGGGAATGGAAACACCATATATTTT. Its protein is CASSLPGNGNTIYF.

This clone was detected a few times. The CDR3 bases are TGCGCCAGCAGCCCGGAGACAGGGGTTGTTCGCTACACCTTC. This translates into CASSPETGVVRYTF. V is TRBV5-1 and J is TRBJ1-2; 8 nucleotides match TRBD1. Trimming removed 4 bases from V and 9 bases from J; junction bases left unmatched: 11. The germline CDR1 and CDR2 sequences are SGHRS and YFSETQ. The CDR3 loop spans 14 amino acids.

CDR3 nucleotide sequence: TGTGCCAGCAGGGAGAACAGGGGCACCGGGGAGCTGTTTTTT. It yields the protein CASRENRGTGELFF. The chain is built from TRBV3-1 (or the pseudogene TRBV3-2) and TRBJ2-2; 7 bases fit TRBD1. V was pared by 6 bases and J by 4 bases, with 5 bases of the junction left unmatched. Germline lookup yields CDR1 LGHDT and CDR2 YNNKEL (reference sequence). CDR3 length: 14 amino acids.

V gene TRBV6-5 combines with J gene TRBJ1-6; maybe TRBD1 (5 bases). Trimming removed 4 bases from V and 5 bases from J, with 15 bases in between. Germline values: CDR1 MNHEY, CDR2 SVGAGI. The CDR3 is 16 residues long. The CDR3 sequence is CASSSTRVVNNSPLHF. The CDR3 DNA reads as TGTGCCAGCAGTTCCACCAGGGTCGTGAATAATTCACCCCTCCACTTT.

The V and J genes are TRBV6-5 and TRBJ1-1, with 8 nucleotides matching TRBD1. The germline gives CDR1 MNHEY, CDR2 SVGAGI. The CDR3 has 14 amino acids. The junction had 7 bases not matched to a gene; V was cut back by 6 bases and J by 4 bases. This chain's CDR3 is CASRLSGGLTEAFF. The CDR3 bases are TGTGCCAGCAGGCTGTCAGGGGGCCTCACTGAAGCTTTCTTT.

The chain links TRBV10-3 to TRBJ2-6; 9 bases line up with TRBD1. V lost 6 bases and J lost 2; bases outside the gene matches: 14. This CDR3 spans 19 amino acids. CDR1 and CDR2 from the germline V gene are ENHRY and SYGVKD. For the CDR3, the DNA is TGTGCCATCAGCCATACCCGGGACAGGGACTTAGCTGGGGCCAACGTCCTGACTTTC. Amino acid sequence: CAISHTRDRDLAGANVLTF.

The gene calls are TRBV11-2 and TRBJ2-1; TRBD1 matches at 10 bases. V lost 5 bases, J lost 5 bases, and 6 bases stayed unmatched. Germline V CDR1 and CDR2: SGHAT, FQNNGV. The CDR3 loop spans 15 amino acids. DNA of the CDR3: TGTGCCAGCAGCCCAGGGACAGGGGTAGACAATGAGCAGTTCTTC. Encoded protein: CASSPGTGVDNEQFF.

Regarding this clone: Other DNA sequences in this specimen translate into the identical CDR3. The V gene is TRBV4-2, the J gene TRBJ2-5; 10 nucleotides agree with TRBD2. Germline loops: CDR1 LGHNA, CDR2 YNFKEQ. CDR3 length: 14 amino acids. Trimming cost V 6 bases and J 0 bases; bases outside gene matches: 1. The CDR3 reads CASSLAGDQETQYF. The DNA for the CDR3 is TGTGCCAGCAGTCTAGCGGGGGACCAAGAGACCCAGTACTTC.

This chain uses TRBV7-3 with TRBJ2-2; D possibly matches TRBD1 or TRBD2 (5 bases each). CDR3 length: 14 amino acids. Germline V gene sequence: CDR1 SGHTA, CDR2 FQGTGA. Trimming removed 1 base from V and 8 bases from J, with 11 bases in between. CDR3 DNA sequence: TGTGCCAGCAGCTTAAACGGGGACCAGGGGGAGCTGTTTTTT. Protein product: CASSLNGDQGELFF. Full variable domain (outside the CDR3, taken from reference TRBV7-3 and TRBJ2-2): GAGVSQTPSNKVTEKGKYVELRCDPISGHTALYWYRQSLGQGPEFLIYFQGTGAADDSGLPNDRFFAVRPEGSVSTLKIQRTERGDSAVYLCASSLNGDQGELFFGEGSRLTVL.

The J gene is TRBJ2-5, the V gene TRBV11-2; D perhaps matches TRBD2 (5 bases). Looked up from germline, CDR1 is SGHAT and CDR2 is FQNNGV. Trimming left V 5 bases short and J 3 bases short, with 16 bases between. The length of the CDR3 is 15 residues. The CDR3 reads CASSPTARAKETQYF. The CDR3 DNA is TGTGCCAGCAGCCCCACCGCGAGGGCCAAAGAGACCCAGTACTTC.

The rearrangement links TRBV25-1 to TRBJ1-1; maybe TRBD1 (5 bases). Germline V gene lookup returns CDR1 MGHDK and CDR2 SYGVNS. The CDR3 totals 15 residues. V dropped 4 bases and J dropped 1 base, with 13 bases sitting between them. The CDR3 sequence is CASSAWGLPNTEAFF. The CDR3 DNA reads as TGTGCCAGCAGTGCCTGGGGGTTACCGAACACTGAAGCTTTCTTT.

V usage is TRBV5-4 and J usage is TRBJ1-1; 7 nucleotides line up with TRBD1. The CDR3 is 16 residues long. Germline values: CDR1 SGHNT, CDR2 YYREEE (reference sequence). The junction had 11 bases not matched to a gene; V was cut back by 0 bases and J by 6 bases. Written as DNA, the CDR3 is TGTGCCAGCAGCTTGGACAGGGGAATGAGTTGGGCTGAAGCTTTCTTT. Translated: CASSLDRGMSWAEAFF.

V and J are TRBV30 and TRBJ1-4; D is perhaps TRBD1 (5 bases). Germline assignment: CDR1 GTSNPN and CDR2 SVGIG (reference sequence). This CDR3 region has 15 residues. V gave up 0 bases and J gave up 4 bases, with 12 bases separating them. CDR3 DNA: TGTGCCTGGAGTGTACGGGGGAGAAGTAATGAAAAACTGTTTTTT. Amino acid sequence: CAWSVRGRSNEKLFF. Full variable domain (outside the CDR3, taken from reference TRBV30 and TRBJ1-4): SQTIHQWPATLVQPVGSPLSLECTVEGTSNPNLYWYRQAAGRGLQLLFYSVGIGQISSEVPQNLSASRPQDRQFILSSKKLLLSDSGFYLCAWSVRGRSNEKLFFGSGTQLSVL.

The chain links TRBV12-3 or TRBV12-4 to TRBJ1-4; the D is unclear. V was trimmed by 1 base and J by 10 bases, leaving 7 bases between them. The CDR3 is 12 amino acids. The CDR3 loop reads CASSLGLGKLFF. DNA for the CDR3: TGTGCCAGCAGTTTAGGATTGGGAAAACTGTTTTTT.

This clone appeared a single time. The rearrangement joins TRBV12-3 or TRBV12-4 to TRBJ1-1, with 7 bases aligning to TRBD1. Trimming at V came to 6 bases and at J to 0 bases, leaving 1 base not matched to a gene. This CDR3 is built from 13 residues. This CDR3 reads CASSTGVNTEAFF. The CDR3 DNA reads TGTGCCAGCAGCACAGGGGTGAACACTGAAGCTTTCTTT.

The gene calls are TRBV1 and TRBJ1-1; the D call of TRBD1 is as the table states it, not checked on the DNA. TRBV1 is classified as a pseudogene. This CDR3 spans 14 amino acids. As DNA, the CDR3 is TGCACCAGCAGCCTACAGGGTTTGAACACTGAAGCTTTCTTT. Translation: CTSSLQGLNTEAFF.

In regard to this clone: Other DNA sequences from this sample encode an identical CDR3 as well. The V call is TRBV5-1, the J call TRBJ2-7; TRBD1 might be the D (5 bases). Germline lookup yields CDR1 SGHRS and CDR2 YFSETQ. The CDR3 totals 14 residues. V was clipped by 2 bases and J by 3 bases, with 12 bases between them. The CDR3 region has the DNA TGCGCCAGCAGCTTCGGTGGGGCTAGCTACGAGCAGTACTTC. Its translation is CASSFGGASYEQYF.

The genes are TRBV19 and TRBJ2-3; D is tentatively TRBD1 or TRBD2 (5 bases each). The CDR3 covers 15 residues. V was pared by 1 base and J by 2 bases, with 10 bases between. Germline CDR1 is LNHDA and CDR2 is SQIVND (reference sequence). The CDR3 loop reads CASSIGDRVTDTQYF. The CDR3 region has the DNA TGTGCCAGTAGTATAGGGGACCGGGTCACAGATACGCAGTATTTT.

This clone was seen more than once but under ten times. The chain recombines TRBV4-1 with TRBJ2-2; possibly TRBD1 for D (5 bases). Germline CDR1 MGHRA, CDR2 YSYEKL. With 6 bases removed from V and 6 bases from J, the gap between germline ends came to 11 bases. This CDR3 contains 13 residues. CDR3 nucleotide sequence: TGCGCCAGCAGTCTCAGGGTAGCCGGGGAGCTGTTTTTT. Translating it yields CASSLRVAGELFF.